This T cell receptor (beta chain) was found in a study of chemoradiotherapy in HPV16-positive cancers. Study background: Candidate HPV-specific T-cell clones and common TCR motifs came from functional assays in a couple of HPV16-positive patients. General observations from the study: HPV-responsive T-cell expansion during chemoradiotherapy was linked to improved recurrence-free survival in HPV16-positive patients.

Germline V lookup: CDR1 SGHTA, CDR2 FQGTGA. J was trimmed by 4 bases and V by 3 bases; bases with no gene match: 2. CDR3 length: 15 residues. Sequencing used immunoSEQ multiplex PCR; TCRdb keeps in-frame clones, though not all of them. The sample yields about 20,000 clones, around 87% seen once. Only a few counts were recorded for this clone. Antigen unknown. The sequence derives from a human donor with HPV-associated anogenital cancer. The sample consisted of blood, taken from a patient who underwent chemoradiotherapy. The genes are TRBV7-3 and TRBJ2-5; 13 nucleotides agree with TRBD2. The CDR3 DNA is TGTGCCAGCAGCTTGGGACTAGCGGGGTCAGAGACCCAGTACTTC. Translation: CASSLGLAGSETQYF.